The 18 T cell receptor beta chains given below trace back to one sample, sequenced in a study of liver allograft versus peripheral blood T cells (dated by TCRdb to the early 2020s). Concerning the study at large: T cell receptor repertoires present within transplanted livers were compared with repertoires in the peripheral blood of liver transplant recipients.

TCRdb names Illumina MiSeq as the instrument used. TCRdb's own reprocessing of the public reads used fastp at Q25 and MiXCR and kept productive beta chains. Records with the same CDR3 protein are collapsed into one entry carrying the most frequent genes and DNA. The sample records some 10,000 distinct CDR3 sequences, approximately 17% of which are singletons. The ten most abundant clones make up roughly 1.1% of the sample. Receptors were obtained from a human patient who had a liver transplant. After a transplant, some T cells may have been passed on by the graft donor.

In this sample, this clonotype is medium-sized. This rearrangement joins TRBV19 to TRBJ1-1, with no clear D. This CDR3 has 13 amino acids. V was pared by 7 bases and J by 1 base, with 10 bases between. The germline V gene has CDR1 LNHDA and CDR2 SQIVND (reference sequence). The CDR3 nucleotides read TGTGCCAGTACCCCCCGACAGAACACTGAAGCTTTCTTT. Its translation: CASTPRQNTEAFF.

Comment on this clonotype: Since a much larger clone is just one base distant, this may be a read error. CDR3 sequence (DNA): TGTGCCAGCAGACCCGCCCAGAACACTGAAGCTTTCTTT. Protein sequence: CASRPAQNTEAFF. V gene TRBV6-2 or TRBV6-3 combines with J gene TRBJ1-1; D is unclear. CDR3 length: 13 amino acids. Germline V gene lookup returns CDR1 MNHEY and CDR2 SVGEGT. Trimming stripped 6 bases from V and 1 base from J, with 9 bases between.

The table lists this clonotype with a few counts. This chain links TRBV6-6 with TRBJ1-4; TRBD1 might be the D (5 bases). In germline, CDR1 is MNHNY, CDR2 SVGAGI (reference sequence). The germline V and J ends were trimmed by 0 bases and 6 bases, with 29 bases remaining between them. CDR3 length equals 21 residues. The CDR3 here is CASSYSMDPDTGRGKDEKLFF. Here the CDR3 DNA reads TGTGCCAGCAGTTACTCGATGGATCCCGATACCGGACGGGGGAAAGATGAAAAACTGTTTTTT.

With regard to this clonotype: A much larger clone differs from this one at a single base, so this may be a read error. CDR3 sequence: CASSPIGTGKSRKAFF. CDR3 nucleotide sequence: TGTGCCAGTAGTCCTATTGGGACAGGTAAATCGAGGAAAGCTTTCTTT. The V gene is TRBV19, the J gene TRBJ1-1; 8 bases align to TRBD1. V shed 5 bases, J shed 9 bases, and the junction held 17 bases outside the gene matches. Germline V gives CDR1 LNHDA, CDR2 SQIVND (reference sequence). CDR3 length: 16 amino acids. Looking up the rest from reference TRBV19 and TRBJ1-1 gives the full variable domain: DGGITQSPKYLFRKEGQNVTLSCEQNLNHDAMYWYRQDPGQGLRLIYYSQIVNDFQKGDIAEGYSVSREKKESFPLTVTSAQKNPTAFYLCASSPIGTGKSRKAFFGQGTRLTVV.

The chain joins TRBV20-1 to TRBJ1-6; 8 bases fit TRBD1. This CDR3 comprises 12 residues. Germline trimming cut 6 bases from V and 9 bases from J; bases unmatched to any gene: 4. Germline lookup yields CDR1 DFQATT and CDR2 SNEGSKA (reference sequence). CDR3 in amino acids: CSARQGSSPLHF. The CDR3 bases are TGCAGTGCCAGACAGGGGAGTTCACCCCTCCACTTT.

This clonotype is medium-sized in the sample. V is TRBV6-6 and J is TRBJ1-1; TRBD1 aligns across 7 bases. Germline assignment: CDR1 MNHNY and CDR2 SVGAGI (reference sequence). J lost 0 bases, V lost 11 bases, and 3 bases had no gene match. This CDR3 region has 12 residues. CDR3 loop: CASGGVNTEAFF. The CDR3 bases are TGTGCCTCAGGGGGGGTGAACACTGAAGCTTTCTTT.

In its sample, this clonotype was seen a few times. DNA of the CDR3: TGTGCCAGCAGTTACTTCCCTCAGCAGCCCCAGCATTTT. This encodes CASSYFPQQPQHF. The V and J genes are TRBV6-2 or TRBV6-3 and TRBJ1-5; D gene unclear. The CDR3 length is 13 residues. Germline V gene lookup returns CDR1 MNHEY and CDR2 SVGEGT. Trimming removed 1 base at V and 7 bases at J, with 8 bases between.

Points on this clonotype: This probably arose from a read error, given a far larger clone one base away. V gene TRBV6-1 combines with J gene TRBJ1-6, with TRBD1 matching over 7 bases. Germline lookup yields CDR1 MNHNS and CDR2 SASEGT. This CDR3 has 13 residues. The CDR3 reads CASSYRGYSPPHF. The CDR3 bases are TGTGCCAGCAGTTACAGGGGCTATTCACCCCCCCACTTT.

Sample share makes this clonotype medium-sized. The chain uses TRBV7-2 and TRBJ1-1; D gene unclear. This CDR3 has 14 amino acids. The germline V gene encodes CDR1 SGHTA and CDR2 FQGNSA. Trimming removed 2 bases from V and 1 base from J, with 8 bases in between. The CDR3 nucleotides read TGTGCCAGCAGCTTAAGGTACCCGAACACTGAAGCTTTCTTT. Its translation is CASSLRYPNTEAFF.

This clonotype is medium-sized. The gene calls are TRBV30 and TRBJ1-6, with 8 bases matching TRBD1. CDR1 GTSNPN and CDR2 SVGIG come from the germline V gene (reference sequence). The V segment lost 3 bases and the J segment 9 bases; nucleotides outside the gene matches: 7. This CDR3 comprises 14 residues. The CDR3 protein is CAWSDRGLTSPLHF. In DNA form, the CDR3 reads TGTGCCTGGAGCGACAGGGGTTTAACTTCACCCCTCCACTTT.

This clonotype was counted ten times or more. The chain joins TRBV11-2 to TRBJ1-1, with D possibly being TRBD1 (6 bases). V dropped 1 base and J dropped 4 bases, with 7 bases sitting between them. This CDR3 is built from 13 residues. CDR1 SGHAT and CDR2 FQNNGV come from the germline V gene. The CDR3 region is CASSLVDSTEAFF. CDR3 DNA: TGTGCCAGCAGCTTAGTGGACAGCACTGAAGCTTTCTTT.

Within the sample, this clonotype is medium-sized. The rearrangement joins TRBV7-9 to TRBJ1-1; D unclear. Germline CDR1 and CDR2: SEHNR and FQNEAQ (reference sequence). CDR3 length: 15 amino acids. V lost 5 bases, J lost 4 bases, and 17 bases lay in between. Written as DNA, the CDR3 is TGTGCCAGCAGCCCCAAAGCCCGAGGGCTCACTGAAGCTTTCTTT. Amino acid sequence: CASSPKARGLTEAFF. Full variable domain (remainder filled in from reference TRBV7-9 and TRBJ1-1): DTGVSQNPRHKITKRGQNVTFRCDPISEHNRLYWYRQTLGQGPEFLTYFQNEAQLEKSRLLSDRFSAERPKGSFSTLEIQRTEQGDSAMYLCASSPKARGLTEAFFGQGTRLTVV.

This clonotype showed up many times. V gene TRBV29-1 combines with J gene TRBJ2-5; D gene ambiguous. Trimming stripped 4 bases from V and 4 bases from J, with 4 bases between. The CDR3 consists of 10 residues. Germline lookup yields CDR1 SQVTM and CDR2 ANQGSEA. CDR3 in amino acids: CSVVRETQYF. For the CDR3, the DNA is TGCAGCGTTGTAAGAGAGACCCAGTACTTC.

This clonotype was seen repeatedly, ten times or more. The chain carries TRBV7-2 and TRBJ1-2; TRBD1 matches at 9 bases. The CDR3 extends over 15 amino acids. With 5 bases clipped from V and 1 base from J, the junction kept 5 bases outside the gene matches. CDR1 and CDR2 from the germline V gene are SGHTA and FQGNSA. CDR3 nucleotide sequence: TGTGCCAGCAGCAAACGGACAGGGGATAACTATGGCTACACCTTC. It yields the protein CASSKRTGDNYGYTF.

Judged by abundance, this clonotype is medium-sized (0.01 to 0.1%). This chain connects TRBV18 to TRBJ1-4, with TRBD1 matching 7 bases. Germline CDR1 is KGHSH and CDR2 is LQKENI. The V gene end was trimmed by 4 bases and the J gene end by 3 bases; junction bases not matched to a gene: 2. This CDR3 contains 14 residues. CDR3 loop: CASSRDRANEKLFF. The CDR3 nucleotides are TGTGCCAGCTCACGGGACAGAGCTAATGAAAAACTGTTTTTT.

By proportion, this clonotype is medium-sized. This sequence joins TRBV6-1 and TRBJ1-2, with D tentatively TRBD1 (5 bases). The length of the CDR3 is 15 residues. The V end was cut by 7 bases, the J end by 4 bases, with 19 bases between. The germline V gene has CDR1 MNHNS and CDR2 SASEGT. CDR3 bases: TGTGCCAGCACCGAAGGGGAGGCAGGGTCCTATGGCTACACCTTC. The encoded protein is CASTEGEAGSYGYTF.

This clonotype is labeled medium-sized. The CDR3 is CASSHRQGEAGNTEAFF. Here the CDR3 DNA reads TGTGCCAGCAGCCACCGACAGGGTGAAGCCGGGAACACTGAAGCTTTCTTT. J is TRBJ1-1 and V is TRBV6-2 or TRBV6-3; 7 positions match TRBD1. Germline-derived CDR1 and CDR2 are MNHEY and SVGEGT. V shed 6 bases and J 1 base; nucleotides not matched to a gene: 14. The CDR3 is 17 amino acids.

This clonotype was recorded a few times. The genes are TRBV20-1 and TRBJ1-4, with TRBD1 matching 7 bases. The CDR3 spans 14 residues. Trimming removed 2 bases from V and 7 bases from J; junction bases left unmatched: 7. The germline V gene encodes CDR1 DFQATT and CDR2 SNEGSKA (reference sequence). CDR3 sequence (DNA): TGCAGTGCTAGACCCACAGGGGTGGGTGAAAAACTGTTTTTT. Protein sequence: CSARPTGVGEKLFF.